Below are 8 T cell receptor beta chains sequenced from a single sample in a study of blood T cells in healthy people across ages. Primed by a sample-barcoded 5' primer and a J-beta primer mix, a second PCR proceeded for roughly 6 to 12 cycles. TCRdb called the 5' RACE reads again in MiXCR, with one record for every CDR3 protein. The sample gives around 1,000,000 distinct CDR3 sequences, 25% of which show up once; about 0.8% is in the top ten. The same data also contributed to another study, on T cells of mothers and their children.

The source material was blood. These receptors were obtained from a girl aged 2-10 years in good health.

The rearrangement links TRBV6-2 or TRBV6-3 to TRBJ2-7, with no clear D. The V gene lost 0 bases and the J gene lost 0 bases, with 12 bases spanning the gap. This CDR3 region has 16 residues. The germline V gene encodes CDR1 MNHEY and CDR2 SVGEGT. For the CDR3, the DNA is TGTGCCAGCAGTTACTCCGGCGAAGCGCTCTCCTACGAGCAGTACTTC. This sequence encodes CASSYSGEALSYEQYF.

This clonotype was picked up a small number of times. The chain recombines TRBV10-3 with TRBJ2-3; D might be TRBD2 (6 bases). The ends were cut back, 3 bases at V and 2 bases at J, with 12 bases in the middle. The CDR3 is made up of 15 amino acids. Germline loops: CDR1 ENHRY, CDR2 SYGVKD. CDR3 sequence (DNA): TGTGCCATCAGTGACCACACTAGCTCCACAGATACGCAGTATTTT. Its protein is CAISDHTSSTDTQYF.

The J gene is TRBJ2-5, the V gene TRBV28; D remains ambiguous. The CDR3 covers 12 residues. V lost 5 bases to trimming and J lost 11 bases, with 15 bases between them. Germline CDR1 is MDHEN and CDR2 is SYDVKM. CDR3 loop: CASSPPLKEQYF. The CDR3 nucleotides are TGTGCCAGCAGTCCCCCGTTAAAGGAGCAGTACTTC. Full variable domain (outside the CDR3, taken from reference TRBV28 and TRBJ2-5): DVKVTQSSRYLVKRTGEKVFLECVQDMDHENMFWYRQDPGLGLRLIYFSYDVKMKEKGDIPEGYSVSREKKERFSLILESASTNQTSMYLCASSPPLKEQYFGPGTRLLVL.

This clonotype has ten or more counts. The V call is TRBV20-1, the J call TRBJ1-1; no reliable D call. The CDR3 sequence is 10 residues long. The germline V and J ends were trimmed by 6 bases and 6 bases, with 8 bases remaining between them. Germline assignment: CDR1 DFQATT and CDR2 SNEGSKA (reference sequence). The CDR3 bases are TGCAGTGCGGGGTACGCTGAAGCTTTCTTT. It encodes CSAGYAEAFF.

This clonotype came up a few times. This chain links TRBV29-1 with TRBJ2-4; D is perhaps TRBD1 (6 bases). The CDR3 totals 14 residues. Between the trimmed V and J ends, which lost 5 bases and 0 bases, there was a span of 11 bases. Germline CDR1 SQVTM, CDR2 ANQGSEA. The CDR3 DNA is TGCAGCGTTTTGGACAGCGAAGCCAAAAACATTCAGTACTTC. Translating it yields CSVLDSEAKNIQYF.

J is TRBJ2-1 and V is TRBV24-1; D may be TRBD1 (5 bases). Germline V gene data show CDR1 as KGHDR and CDR2 as SFDVKD. V lost 0 bases, J lost 5 bases, and 10 bases lay in between. The CDR3 runs 15 residues. In nucleotides, the CDR3 is TGTGCCACCAGTGATTTGAAAGGGGCGGACAATGAGCAGTTCTTC. Translating gives CATSDLKGADNEQFF.

This clonotype has only one observation. The gene calls are TRBV9 and TRBJ1-1, with D tentatively TRBD1 (5 bases). CDR3 length: 15 residues. Germline V gene sequence: CDR1 SGDLS, CDR2 YYNGEE. The ends were cut back, 3 bases at V and 3 bases at J, with 15 bases in the middle. The CDR3 spells CASSALVGEDTEAFF. In DNA, the CDR3 is TGTGCCAGCAGCGCGCTAGTGGGGGAGGACACTGAAGCTTTCTTT. The complete variable domain, with remaining parts taken from reference TRBV9 and TRBJ1-1, reads DSGVTQTPKHLITATGQRVTLRCSPRSGDLSVYWYQQSLDQGLQFLIQYYNGEERAKGNILERFSAQQFPDLHSELNLSSLELGDSALYFCASSALVGEDTEAFFGQGTRLTVV.

There are a few counts of this clonotype. The chain combines TRBV28 with TRBJ1-5, with D perhaps matching TRBD1 (5 bases). V was cut by 5 bases and J by 5 bases, with 16 bases left in between. This CDR3 has 15 residues. The germline CDR1 and CDR2 sequences are MDHEN and SYDVKM. This chain's CDR3 is CASSPTRGVDQPQHF. The DNA for the CDR3 is TGTGCCAGCAGTCCAACCCGGGGGGTGGATCAGCCCCAGCATTTT.